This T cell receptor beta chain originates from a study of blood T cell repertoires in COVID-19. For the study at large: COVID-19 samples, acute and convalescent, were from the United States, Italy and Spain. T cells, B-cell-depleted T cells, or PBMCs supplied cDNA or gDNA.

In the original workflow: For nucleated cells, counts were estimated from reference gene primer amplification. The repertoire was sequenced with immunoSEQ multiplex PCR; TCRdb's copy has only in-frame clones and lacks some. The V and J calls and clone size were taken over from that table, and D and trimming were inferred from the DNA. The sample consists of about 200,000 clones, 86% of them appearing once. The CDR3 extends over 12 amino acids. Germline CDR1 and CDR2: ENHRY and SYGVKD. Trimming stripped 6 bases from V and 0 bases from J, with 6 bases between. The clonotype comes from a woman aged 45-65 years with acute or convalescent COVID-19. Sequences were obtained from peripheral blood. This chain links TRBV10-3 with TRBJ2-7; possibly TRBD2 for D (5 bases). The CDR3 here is CAISTSSYEQYF. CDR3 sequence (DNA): TGTGCCATCAGCACTAGCTCCTACGAGCAGTACTTC.